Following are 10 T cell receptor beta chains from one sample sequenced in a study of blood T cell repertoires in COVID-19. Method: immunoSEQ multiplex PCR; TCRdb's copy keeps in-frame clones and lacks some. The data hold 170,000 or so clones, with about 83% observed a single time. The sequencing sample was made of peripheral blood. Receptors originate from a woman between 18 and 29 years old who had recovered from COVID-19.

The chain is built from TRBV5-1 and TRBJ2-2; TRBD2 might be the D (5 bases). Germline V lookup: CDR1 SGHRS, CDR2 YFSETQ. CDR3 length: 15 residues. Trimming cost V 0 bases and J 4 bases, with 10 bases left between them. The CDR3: CASSLEGRGTGELFF. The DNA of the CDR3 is TGCGCCAGCAGCTTGGAAGGCCGGGGCACCGGGGAGCTGTTTTTT.

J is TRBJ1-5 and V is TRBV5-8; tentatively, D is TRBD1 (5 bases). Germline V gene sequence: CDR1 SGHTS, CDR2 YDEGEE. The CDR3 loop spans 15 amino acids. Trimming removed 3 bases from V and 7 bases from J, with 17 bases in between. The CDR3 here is CASSSYTQGTQPQHF. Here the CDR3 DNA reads TGTGCCAGCAGCTCCTACACTCAGGGAACGCAGCCCCAGCATTTT. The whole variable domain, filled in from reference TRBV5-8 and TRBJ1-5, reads EAGVTQSPTHLIKTRGQQATLRCSPISGHTSVYWYQQALGLGLQFLLWYDEGEERNRGNFPPRFSGRQFPNYSSELNVNALELEDSALYLCASSSYTQGTQPQHFGDGTRLSIL.

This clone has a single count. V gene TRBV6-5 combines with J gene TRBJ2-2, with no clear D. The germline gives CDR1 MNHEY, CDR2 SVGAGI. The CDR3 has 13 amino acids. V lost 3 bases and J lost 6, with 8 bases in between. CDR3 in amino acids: CASSYWAPGELFF. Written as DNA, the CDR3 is TGTGCCAGCAGTTATTGGGCGCCCGGGGAGCTGTTTTTT.

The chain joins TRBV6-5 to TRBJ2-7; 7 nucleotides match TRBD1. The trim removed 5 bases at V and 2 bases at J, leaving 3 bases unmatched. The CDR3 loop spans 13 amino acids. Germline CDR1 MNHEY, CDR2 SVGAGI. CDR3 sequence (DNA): TGTGCCAGCAGTAAGGGACAGACCTACGAGCAGTACGTC. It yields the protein CASSKGQTYEQYV.

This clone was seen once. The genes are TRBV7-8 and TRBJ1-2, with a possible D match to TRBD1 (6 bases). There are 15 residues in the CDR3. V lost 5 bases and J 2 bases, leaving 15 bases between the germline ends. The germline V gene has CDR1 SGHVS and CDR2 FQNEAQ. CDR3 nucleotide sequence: TGTGCCAGCAGCCAGGACAGAGCCTCCAACTATGGCTACACCTTC. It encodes CASSQDRASNYGYTF.

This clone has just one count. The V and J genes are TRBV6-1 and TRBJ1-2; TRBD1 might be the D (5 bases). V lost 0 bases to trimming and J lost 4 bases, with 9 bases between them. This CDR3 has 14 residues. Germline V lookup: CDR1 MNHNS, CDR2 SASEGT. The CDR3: CASSEAWGSYGYTF. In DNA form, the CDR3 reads TGTGCCAGCAGTGAAGCGTGGGGCAGCTATGGCTACACCTTC.

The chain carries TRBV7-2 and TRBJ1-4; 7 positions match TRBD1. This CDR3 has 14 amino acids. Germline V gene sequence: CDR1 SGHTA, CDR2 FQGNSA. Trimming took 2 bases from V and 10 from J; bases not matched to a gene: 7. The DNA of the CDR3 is TGTGCCAGCAGCTTAAGACAGGGTAGCGGAAAACTGTTTTTT. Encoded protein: CASSLRQGSGKLFF. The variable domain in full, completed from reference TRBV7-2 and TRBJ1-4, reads GAGVSQSPSNKVTEKGKDVELRCDPISGHTALYWYRQSLGQGLEFLIYFQGNSAPDKSGLPSDRFSAERTGGSVSTLTIQRTQQEDSAVYLCASSLRQGSGKLFFGSGTQLSVL.

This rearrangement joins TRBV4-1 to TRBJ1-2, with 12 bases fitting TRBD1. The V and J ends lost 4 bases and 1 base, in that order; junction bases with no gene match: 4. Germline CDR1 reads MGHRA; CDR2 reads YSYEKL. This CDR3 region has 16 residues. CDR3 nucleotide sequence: TGCGCCAGCAGCCGGGGACAGGGGGCGGATAACTATGGCTACACCTTC. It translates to CASSRGQGADNYGYTF.

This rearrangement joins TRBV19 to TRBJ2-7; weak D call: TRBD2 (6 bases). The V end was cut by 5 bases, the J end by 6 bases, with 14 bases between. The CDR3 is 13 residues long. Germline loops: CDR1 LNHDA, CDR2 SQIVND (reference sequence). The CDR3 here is CASSSKTGVEQYF. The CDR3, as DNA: TGTGCCAGTAGTTCGAAGACGGGGGTCGAGCAGTACTTC.

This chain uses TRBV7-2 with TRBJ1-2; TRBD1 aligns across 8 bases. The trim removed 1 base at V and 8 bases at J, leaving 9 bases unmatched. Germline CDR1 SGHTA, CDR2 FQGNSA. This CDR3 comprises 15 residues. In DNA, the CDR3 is TGTGCCAGCAGCTTAGAGACCAGGGGGCGAGGAGGCTACACCTTC. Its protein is CASSLETRGRGGYTF. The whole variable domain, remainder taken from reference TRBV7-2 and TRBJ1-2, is GAGVSQSPSNKVTEKGKDVELRCDPISGHTALYWYRQSLGQGLEFLIYFQGNSAPDKSGLPSDRFSAERTGGSVSTLTIQRTQQEDSAVYLCASSLETRGRGGYTFGSGTRLTVV.